The 6 T cell receptor beta chains presented below share a single source sample, sequenced in a study of blood T cells in healthy people across ages. A second roughly 6 to 11 cycle PCR used barcoded and J-beta primers. TCRdb itself ran the 5' RACE reads through MiXCR, one entry per CDR3 protein. The sample yields around 900,000 distinct CDR3 sequences, 25% to 30% seen once. Sample: blood. The source is a woman aged 80 or older in good health.

A note on this clonotype: Relative to the germline gene, one junction end is altered; a read error may explain this. The chain carries TRBV29-1 and TRBJ2-2; weak D call: TRBD2 (5 bases). CDR1 and CDR2 (germline): SQVTM, ANQGSEA. This CDR3 has 14 amino acids. The CDR3 region is CSVEFRQFTGERFF. As DNA, the CDR3 is TGCAGCGTTGAGTTTCGGCAGTTCACCGGGGAGCGGTTTTTT.

This clonotype has just a few counts. This clone may be a read error of a much larger clone one base away. The chain carries TRBV11-2 and TRBJ2-3; D is ambiguous. V lost 4 bases and J lost 0, with 14 bases in between. This CDR3 is built from 16 residues. Germline assignment: CDR1 SGHAT and CDR2 FQNNGV. CDR3 protein: CASSSLPYRSTDTQYF. As DNA, the CDR3 is TGTGCCAGCAGCTCCCTTCCGTACCGTAGCACAGATACGCAGTATTTT.

Comment on this clonotype: Sequence at one end of the junction differs from germline and may be a read error. V and J are TRBV7-9 and TRBJ2-3; weak D call: TRBD2 (5 bases). The germline V gene has CDR1 SEHNR and CDR2 FQNEAQ (reference sequence). CDR3 length equals 14 residues. The CDR3 is CASSLGGLTDAQYF. The CDR3 region has the DNA TGTGCCAGCAGCTTAGGAGGGCTCACAGATGCGCAGTATTTT.

This clonotype was picked up many times. The chain has TRBV7-2 and TRBJ1-2; D gene unclear. The CDR3 consists of 12 residues. Germline CDR1 and CDR2: SGHTA and FQGNSA. V was pared by 1 base and J by 4 bases, with 4 bases between. The CDR3 spells CASSLVLYGYTF. CDR3 DNA: TGTGCCAGCAGCTTAGTCCTCTATGGCTACACCTTC.

Comment on this clonotype: One end of the junction fails to match germline, which may point to a read error. J is TRBJ2-1 and V is TRBV7-8; tentatively, D is TRBD1 (6 bases). CDR3 size: 14 residues. CDR1 and CDR2 (germline): SGHVS, FQNEAQ. This CDR3 is CASSPRGSYNGQFF. The CDR3 nucleotides are TGTGCCAGCAGCCCAAGGGGGTCCTACAATGGGCAGTTCTTC.

The J gene is TRBJ2-7, the V gene TRBV20-1; 11 positions match TRBD2. The CDR3 runs 17 residues. The trim removed 3 bases at V and 3 bases at J, leaving 13 bases unmatched. Per the germline V gene, CDR1 is DFQATT and CDR2 is SNEGSKA (reference sequence). The CDR3 protein is CSARGGLAGHSVYEQYF. The CDR3 DNA follows: TGCAGTGCTAGGGGAGGACTAGCGGGCCACTCGGTCTACGAGCAGTACTTC.